The 21 T cell receptor beta chains presented below share a single source sample, sequenced in a study of CD8+CD57+ T cells in acquired aplastic anemia. Sequencing involved patients with CD8+CD57+ cell expansion previously shown by flow cytometry. TCR beta VDJ and CDR3 profiling used genomic DNA as template. Each CDR3 protein gets one entry after TCRdb re-called the reads with MiXCR. The sample holds under 350,000 distinct CDR3 sequences, about three fifths seen once. Sequenced input: sorted CD4+, CD8+, or CD8+CD57+ T cells (not recorded which) from PBMCs. These receptors were obtained from a human donor with aplastic anemia.

About this clonotype: Without the conserved terminal phenylalanine or tryptophan, this CDR3 likely stems from a read error. This chain uses TRBV5-1 with TRBJ2-3, with 13 bases matching TRBD2. The CDR3 loop spans 15 amino acids. After removal of 4 bases from V and 3 bases from J, the junction contained 2 bases not matched to a gene. CDR1 SGHRS and CDR2 YFSETQ come from the germline V gene. The CDR3 here is CASSGGLAGTDTQYL. In DNA form, the CDR3 reads TGCGCCAGCAGCGGGGGACTAGCGGGGACAGATACGCAGTATTTG.

This clonotype was seen only a few times. This chain connects TRBV7-9 to TRBJ2-3; the D gene is possibly TRBD2 (5 bases). Germline loops: CDR1 SEHNR, CDR2 FQNEAQ (reference sequence). V lost 2 bases, J lost 2 bases, and 11 bases lay in between. CDR3 length: 15 amino acids. The CDR3 DNA follows: TGTGCCAGCAGCTTATTGTCCGACTACACAGATACGCAGTATTTT. This translates into CASSLLSDYTDTQYF.

This clonotype showed up just a few times. V gene TRBV7-2 combines with J gene TRBJ1-6, with 7 bases lining up with TRBD1. The ends lost 4 bases at V and 7 bases at J; junction bases unmatched: 10. This CDR3 is 16 amino acids long. From germline, CDR1 is SGHTA and CDR2 FQGNSA. The DNA for the CDR3 is TGTGCCAGCAGCTACACAGGGGTCGTCGTCAATTCACCCCTCCACTTT. Translation: CASSYTGVVVNSPLHF.

The chain has TRBV7-6 and TRBJ1-2; perhaps TRBD1 as D (5 bases). CDR3 length: 18 amino acids. Germline V gene data show CDR1 as SGHVS and CDR2 as FNYEAQ. The germline V and J ends were trimmed by 5 bases and 3 bases, with 25 bases remaining between them. The CDR3 loop reads CASSPSTGPMSVDYGYTF. DNA of the CDR3: TGTGCCAGCAGCCCGTCTACGGGACCTATGAGCGTAGACTATGGCTACACCTTC.

The V gene is TRBV7-3, the J gene TRBJ1-5, with D uncertain. The CDR3 covers 13 residues. CDR1 SGHTA and CDR2 FQGTGA come from the germline V gene. V lost 5 bases to trimming and J lost 5 bases, with 10 bases between them. CDR3 DNA: TGTGCCAGCAGCAAAACGAGGGATCAGCCCCAGCATTTT. Encoded protein: CASSKTRDQPQHF.

This clonotype has at least ten counts. The V and J genes are TRBV6-5 and TRBJ1-4; D not certain. The germline gives CDR1 MNHEY, CDR2 SVGAGI. V lost 6 bases and J 2 bases, leaving 7 bases between the germline ends. CDR3 length: 13 residues. CDR3 protein: CASRGSTNEKLFF. CDR3 DNA: TGTGCCAGCAGAGGCAGTACTAATGAAAAACTGTTTTTT.

This chain joins TRBV2 and TRBJ1-3; D is unresolved. This CDR3 is 14 amino acids long. V was trimmed by 0 bases and J by 3 bases, leaving 6 bases between them. Germline V gives CDR1 SNHLY, CDR2 FYNNEI. The CDR3 coding sequence is TGTGCCAGCAGTGAAGCGCAAGTTGGAAACACCATATATTTT. It translates to CASSEAQVGNTIYF.

This chain links TRBV18 with TRBJ1-2; weak D call: TRBD1 (5 bases). Deletions cut 6 bases from V and 0 bases from J, with 8 bases between. CDR1 and CDR2 from the germline V gene are KGHSH and LQKENI. The length of the CDR3 is 13 residues. The CDR3 reads CASSAGSNYGYTF. CDR3 nucleotides: TGTGCCAGCTCCGCAGGGTCTAACTATGGCTACACCTTC.

V and J are TRBV7-9 and TRBJ1-4; a possible D gene is TRBD1 (5 bases). The CDR3 totals 12 residues. Per germline, CDR1 SEHNR and CDR2 FQNEAQ (reference sequence). The CDR3 loop is CATEGVNEKLFF. CDR3 sequence (DNA): TGTGCTACTGAAGGGGTTAATGAAAAACTGTTTTTT.

In its sample, this clonotype was seen many times. This chain uses TRBV19 with TRBJ1-6, with 10 bases identical to TRBD1. V trimming: 5 bases; J trimming: 10 bases; junction bases outside the gene matches: 11. CDR1 and CDR2 (germline): LNHDA, SQIVND (reference sequence). This CDR3 has 16 amino acids. The CDR3 protein is CASSPIGGTGESPLHF. CDR3 nucleotides: TGTGCCAGTAGTCCTATCGGGGGGACAGGGGAGTCACCCCTCCACTTT.

Worth noting for this clonotype: Just one base apart from a much larger clone, this may be a read error. The chain carries TRBV6-5 and TRBJ2-5; D gene ambiguous. Germline V gene data show CDR1 as MNHEY and CDR2 as SVGAGI. Trimming cost V 7 bases and J 6 bases, with 12 bases left between them. The CDR3 is 12 amino acids. CDR3 protein: CASTSGKQTQYF. CDR3 in DNA: TGTGCCAGCACTAGTGGAAAACAGACCCAGTACTTC.

The chain couples TRBV20-1 to TRBJ2-3; 9 bases agree with TRBD2. The germline gives CDR1 DFQATT, CDR2 SNEGSKA (reference sequence). V was clipped by 5 bases and J by 0 bases; unmatched bases: 9. This CDR3 is 16 amino acids long. In DNA, the CDR3 is TGCAGTGCTGGGGGTAGACTAGCGGCGAGCACAGATACGCAGTATTTT. Its protein is CSAGGRLAASTDTQYF.

Only one count was recorded for this clonotype. The chain recombines TRBV7-2 with TRBJ2-3; 11 positions agree with TRBD2. This CDR3 comprises 15 residues. After removal of 2 bases from V and 4 bases from J, the junction contained 2 bases not matched to a gene. Germline CDR1 is SGHTA and CDR2 is FQGNSA. CDR3 amino acids: CASSLTSGSADTQYF. The CDR3 nucleotides read TGTGCCAGCAGCTTAACTAGCGGGAGCGCAGATACGCAGTATTTT.

This clonotype occurred many times. J is TRBJ1-3 and V is TRBV7-8; no clear D. The length of the CDR3 is 14 residues. Trimming took off 1 base at V and 9 bases at J, with 13 bases between the two ends. Germline V gene data show CDR1 as SGHVS and CDR2 as FQNEAQ. CDR3 nucleotides: TGTGCCAGCAGCTTAGGCCCTTCGGTCGGCACCATATATTTT. Amino acids: CASSLGPSVGTIYF.

Many counts were recorded for this clonotype. This chain links TRBV7-9 with TRBJ2-6, with a tentative D call TRBD1 (7 bases). The CDR3 runs 16 residues. V was pared by 5 bases and J by 1 base, with 12 bases between. CDR1 is SEHNR, CDR2 FQNEAQ, per germline (reference sequence). DNA for the CDR3: TGTGCCAGCAGCCAGGGGGGTAAATCTGGGGCCAACGTCCTGACTTTC. It yields the protein CASSQGGKSGANVLTF.

This clonotype was counted a few times. The rearrangement links TRBV5-1 to TRBJ2-2; TRBD1 might be the D (6 bases). The V end lost 5 bases, the J end lost 4 bases, and 18 bases lay between the germline ends. The CDR3 totals 16 residues. The germline CDR1 and CDR2 sequences are SGHRS and YFSETQ. The CDR3 is CASRLPRGSSTGELFF. The CDR3 DNA is TGCGCCAGCAGACTACCAAGGGGGAGTAGCACCGGGGAGCTGTTTTTT.

This clonotype has only a few counts. A much larger clone sits a single nucleotide away, making a read error possible. This is likely a read error, given that the CDR3 carries no conserved phenylalanine or tryptophan at its end. The gene calls are TRBV14 and TRBJ1-2; TRBD1 agrees at 7 bases. With 3 bases clipped from V and 5 bases from J, the junction kept 6 bases outside the gene matches. Germline V gene lookup returns CDR1 SGHDN and CDR2 FVKESK. The CDR3 spans 14 residues. Here the CDR3 DNA reads TGTGCCAGCAGCCAGGTACCGACAGGGTATGGCTACACCCTC. Protein product: CASSQVPTGYGYTL.

CDR3 sequence reads: CASSPSDTQYF. CDR3 DNA: TGTGCCAGCAGCCCATCAGATACGCAGTATTTT. The rearrangement uses TRBV9 and TRBJ2-3; no definite D call. Germline-derived CDR1 and CDR2 are SGDLS and YYNGEE. The CDR3 sequence is 11 residues long. V lost 4 bases and J lost 4, with 4 bases in between.

The chain has TRBV5-1 and TRBJ1-1; 11 nucleotides line up with TRBD1. V was clipped by 3 bases and J by 8 bases; unmatched bases: 6. CDR1 is SGHRS and CDR2 is YFSETQ in the germline V gene. The length of the CDR3 is 14 residues. The CDR3 region is CASSYGTGGMEAFF. The CDR3 DNA sequence: TGCGCCAGCAGCTACGGGACAGGGGGGATGGAAGCTTTCTTT.

This clonotype has just one count. V is TRBV19 and J is TRBJ1-2; 9 positions agree with TRBD1. Trimming removed 0 bases from V and 8 bases from J; junction bases left unmatched: 13. The CDR3 is 17 amino acids. In germline, CDR1 is LNHDA, CDR2 SQIVND (reference sequence). The CDR3: CASSIEGTSGTGSGYTF. The CDR3 coding sequence is TGTGCCAGTAGTATAGAGGGGACTAGCGGGACAGGGAGCGGCTACACCTTC.

This chain links TRBV7-9 with TRBJ2-3, with 11 bases fitting TRBD2. Germline CDR1 reads SEHNR; CDR2 reads FQNEAQ (reference sequence). Trimming took 3 bases from V and 2 from J; bases not matched to a gene: 7. The CDR3 spans 17 residues. The chain's CDR3 is CASSFRRLAGNTDTQYF. The CDR3 region has the DNA TGTGCCAGCAGCTTCCGTCGACTAGCGGGGAACACAGATACGCAGTATTTT.